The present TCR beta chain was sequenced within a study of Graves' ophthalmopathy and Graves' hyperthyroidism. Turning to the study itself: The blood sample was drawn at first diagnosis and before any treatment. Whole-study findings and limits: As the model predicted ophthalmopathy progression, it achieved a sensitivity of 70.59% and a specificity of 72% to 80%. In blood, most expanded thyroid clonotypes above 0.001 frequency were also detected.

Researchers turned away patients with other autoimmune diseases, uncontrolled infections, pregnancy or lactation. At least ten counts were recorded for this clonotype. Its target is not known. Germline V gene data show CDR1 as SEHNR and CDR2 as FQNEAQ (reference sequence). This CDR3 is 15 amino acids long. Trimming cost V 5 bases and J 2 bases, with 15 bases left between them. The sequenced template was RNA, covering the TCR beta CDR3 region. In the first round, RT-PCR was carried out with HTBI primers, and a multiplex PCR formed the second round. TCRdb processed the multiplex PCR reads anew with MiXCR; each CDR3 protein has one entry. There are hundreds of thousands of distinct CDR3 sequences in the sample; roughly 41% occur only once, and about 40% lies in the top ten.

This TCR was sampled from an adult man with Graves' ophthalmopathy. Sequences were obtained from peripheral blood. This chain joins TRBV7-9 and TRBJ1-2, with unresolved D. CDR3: CASSPAVWANYGYTF. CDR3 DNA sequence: TGTGCCAGCAGCCCCGCCGTTTGGGCCAACTATGGCTACACCTTC.